Shown below are 14 T cell receptor beta chains from a single sample sequenced in a study of CD4 T cells in relation to SARS-CoV-2 and coronaviruses. These TCRs' antigens remain unknown. The protocol was immunoSEQ multiplex PCR, while the TCRdb copy is restricted to in-frame clones and leaves out a portion. The data hold tens of thousands of clones, with 72% observed a single time. Unexposed donor CD4+ T cells date from about 2011-2019, before the COVID-19 pandemic. Isolation of CD4+ T cells took place after about 10 days in culture. Material: CD4+ T cells from PBMCs, cultured in vitro. The receptors derive from a human donor in good health.

In its sample, this clone ranks as medium-sized. The rearrangement links TRBV19 to TRBJ2-7, with 7 bases fitting TRBD1. This CDR3 comprises 13 residues. V trimming: 5 bases; J trimming: 5 bases; junction bases outside the gene matches: 6. From germline, CDR1 is LNHDA and CDR2 SQIVND (reference sequence). CDR3 residues: CASSPQGLDEQYF. Written as DNA, the CDR3 is TGTGCCAGTAGTCCACAGGGGCTGGACGAGCAGTACTTC.

This clone has just a few counts. The V call is TRBV6-6, the J call TRBJ1-3; 11 bases agree with TRBD1. The CDR3 extends over 15 amino acids. Looked up from germline, CDR1 is MNHNY and CDR2 is SVGAGI (reference sequence). The trim removed 5 bases at V and 8 bases at J, leaving 8 bases unmatched. In nucleotides, the CDR3 is TGTGCCAGCAGTGCGCGGGACAGGGGGTTAGACACCATATATTTT. Residues: CASSARDRGLDTIYF.

The rearrangement joins TRBV3-1 (or the pseudogene TRBV3-2) to TRBJ2-6; 8 bases are a match to TRBD1. The CDR3 loop spans 16 amino acids. V trimming: 1 base; J trimming: 1 base; junction bases outside the gene matches: 0. Per germline, CDR1 LGHDT and CDR2 YNNKEL (reference sequence). Written as DNA, the CDR3 is TGTGCCAGCAGCCAAGGGACAGGGTCTGGGGCCAACGTCCTGACTTTC. The encoded protein is CASSQGTGSGANVLTF.

This clone was recorded once. The chain links TRBV11-2 to TRBJ2-6; 7 bases fit TRBD1. Germline V gene sequence: CDR1 SGHAT, CDR2 FQNNGV. The CDR3 length is 15 residues. Germline trimming cut 4 bases from V and 0 bases from J; bases unmatched to any gene: 0. As DNA, the CDR3 is TGTGCCAGCAGCTACAGGGGCTCTGGGGCCAACGTCCTGACTTTC. Translation: CASSYRGSGANVLTF.

The J gene is TRBJ2-6, the V gene TRBV4-3; 7 bases fit TRBD2. The germline gives CDR1 LGHNA, CDR2 YSLEER. Trimming removed 0 bases from V and 0 bases from J; junction bases left unmatched: 8. CDR3 length: 19 amino acids. The CDR3 bases are TGCGCCAGCAGCCAAGAGGCGAGGGGACTAAGCTCTGGGGCCAACGTCCTGACTTTC. As protein: CASSQEARGLSSGANVLTF.

CDR3 in DNA: TGTGCCAGCAGCCAAGGGACAGGGGTATCACCCCTCCACTTT. Translated: CASSQGTGVSPLHF. This sequence joins TRBV3-1 (or the pseudogene TRBV3-2) and TRBJ1-6; 9 bases fit TRBD1. The CDR3 has 14 amino acids. Losses at the gene ends were 1 base for V and 10 bases for J; bases not matched to a gene: 2. Germline V gives CDR1 LGHDT, CDR2 YNNKEL (reference sequence).

The chain has TRBV10-1 and TRBJ2-7; no clear D. Trimming shortened V by 3 bases and J by 0 bases, and 9 bases separated the two germline ends. CDR3 length: 14 residues. From germline, CDR1 is WNHNN and CDR2 SYGVQD (reference sequence). The CDR3 here is CASSETDRSYEQYF. The CDR3 bases are TGCGCCAGCAGTGAAACGGACCGCTCCTACGAGCAGTACTTC.

The chain carries TRBV10-2 and TRBJ2-1; 10 nucleotides line up with TRBD1. Per the germline V gene, CDR1 is WSHSY and CDR2 is SAAADI. The CDR3 sequence is 15 residues long. The V segment lost 8 bases and the J segment 3 bases; nucleotides outside the gene matches: 7. CDR3 in amino acids: CASGSRDRGYNEQFF. DNA of the CDR3: TGCGCCAGCGGGTCCCGGGACAGGGGCTACAATGAGCAGTTCTTC.

The CDR3 coding sequence is TGTGCCAGCAGCTTAGCGGGGCTTAGCAATCAGCCCCAGCATTTT. It encodes CASSLAGLSNQPQHF. This sequence joins TRBV11-2 and TRBJ1-5; TRBD1 is a possible D gene (5 bases). The CDR3 covers 15 residues. The V end lost 1 base, the J end lost 0 bases, and 7 bases lay between the germline ends. The germline CDR1 and CDR2 sequences are SGHAT and FQNNGV.

The rearrangement uses TRBV2 and TRBJ2-5; D might be TRBD1 (5 bases). This CDR3 is built from 13 residues. V gave up 6 bases and J gave up 2 bases, with 10 bases separating them. From germline, CDR1 is SNHLY and CDR2 FYNNEI. The CDR3 bases are TGTGCCAGCAGGCAGGGCCCACAAGAGACCCAGTACTTC. Translating gives CASRQGPQETQYF.

The rearrangement joins TRBV11-2 to TRBJ2-6, with a possible D match to TRBD1 (5 bases). Germline lookup yields CDR1 SGHAT and CDR2 FQNNGV. This CDR3 region has 14 residues. V was shortened by 5 bases and J by 2 bases, with 7 bases between the two germline ends. As DNA, the CDR3 is TGTGCCAGCAGCGCCAGGGCTGGGGCCAACGTCCTGACTTTC. The encoded protein is CASSARAGANVLTF.

The CDR3 region is CSVAGTRSYEQYF. The CDR3 region has the DNA TGCAGCGTTGCCGGGACCCGCTCCTACGAGCAGTACTTC. The rearrangement joins TRBV29-1 to TRBJ2-7; D may be TRBD1 or TRBD2 (5 bases each). The CDR3 extends over 13 amino acids. Germline CDR1 is SQVTM and CDR2 is ANQGSEA. Trimming removed 4 bases from V and 0 bases from J, with 10 bases in between.

V gene TRBV4-2 combines with J gene TRBJ1-1; no definite D call. Per germline, CDR1 LGHNA and CDR2 YNFKEQ. Trimming pared 1 base from V and 1 base from J, leaving 4 bases between. The CDR3 spans 13 residues. In DNA, the CDR3 is TGTGCCAGCAGCCAAGCGCGGAACACTGAAGCTTTCTTT. Its protein product is CASSQARNTEAFF.

V usage is TRBV2 and J usage is TRBJ1-5; TRBD1 is a possible D gene (6 bases). The CDR3 covers 15 residues. CDR1 is SNHLY and CDR2 is FYNNEI in the germline V gene. V dropped 8 bases and J dropped 4 bases, with 18 bases sitting between them. CDR3 protein: CASQFGQSLNQPQHF. Here the CDR3 DNA reads TGTGCCAGCCAATTCGGACAGTCTCTTAATCAGCCCCAGCATTTT. Drawing the rest from reference TRBV2 and TRBJ1-5, the complete variable domain is EPEVTQTPSHQVTQMGQEVILRCVPISNHLYFYWYRQILGQKVEFLVSFYNNEISEKSEIFDDQFSVERPDGSNFTLKIRSTKLEDSAMYFCASQFGQSLNQPQHFGDGTRLSIL.